Listed here are 13 T cell receptor beta chains from one sample, sequenced in a study of post-analysis software for immune sequencing data. Study findings and constraints: In patients, five TRBV segments were more frequent than in controls, with TRBV5-6, TRBV5-1 and TRBV20-1 among them.

Their cognate antigens are unknown. Carried by the TCR beta cDNA libraries were unique molecular identifiers. TCRdb fed the PCR reads into MiXCR, producing one record per CDR3 protein. The profile covers 750,000 to 900,000 distinct CDR3 sequences, with 46% appearing a single time and roughly 4.4% taken by the ten largest. Sequencing was carried out using blood. These receptors originate from a girl under 18 with multiple sclerosis.

Of note for this clonotype: At one end the junction does not follow the germline gene, possibly because of a read error. The rearrangement links TRBV7-7 to TRBJ2-3; D is unresolved. The CDR3 length is 13 residues. The germline CDR1 and CDR2 sequences are SSHAT and FNYEAQ (reference sequence). This chain's CDR3 is CASSLNPRDTQYF. For the CDR3, the DNA is TGTGCTAGCAGCTTAAACCCTCGGGATACGCAGTATTTT.

J is TRBJ2-7 and V is TRBV24-1, with 9 nucleotides matching TRBD1. Per germline, CDR1 KGHDR and CDR2 SFDVKD. CDR3 length equals 15 residues. V lost 5 bases to trimming and J lost 4 bases; unmatched junction nucleotides: 8. The CDR3 nucleotides read TGTGCCACCAGTGGGATCACAGGGGGCTCTTACGAGCAGTACTTC. Protein: CATSGITGGSYEQYF.

The chain employs TRBV6-1 and TRBJ2-1, with 13 bases that match TRBD2. The CDR3 length is 17 residues. CDR1 MNHNS and CDR2 SASEGT come from the germline V gene. The ends lost 5 bases at V and 7 bases at J; junction bases unmatched: 11. The CDR3 DNA reads as TGTGCCAGCAGTCCACCCGGGACTAGCGGGACCGATAATGAGCAGTTCTTC. This sequence encodes CASSPPGTSGTDNEQFF.

For the CDR3, the DNA is TGTGCCAGCAGCCAAGTAGTCGGGGTGAGCACAGATACGCAGTATTTT. Amino acid sequence: CASSQVVGVSTDTQYF. The chain is built from TRBV3-1 and TRBJ2-3; the D gene is possibly TRBD2 (5 bases). The germline CDR1 and CDR2 sequences are LGHDT and YNNKEL (reference sequence). The CDR3 totals 16 residues. V lost 1 base to trimming and J lost 0 bases, with 11 bases between them.

The table lists this clonotype with a few counts. The V and J genes are TRBV6-1 and TRBJ2-7; 7 bases map to TRBD1. Germline V lookup: CDR1 MNHNS, CDR2 SASEGT. The CDR3 loop spans 15 amino acids. V was clipped by 7 bases and J by 6 bases; unmatched bases: 15. DNA for the CDR3: TGTGCCAGCACCACGGATTCAGGGGGTGGGCGCGAGCAGTACTTC. Translating it yields CASTTDSGGGREQYF.

The sample holds a few counts of this clonotype. The chain has TRBV10-3 and TRBJ1-2; TRBD1 aligns across 8 bases. The CDR3 length is 13 residues. V trimming: 2 bases; J trimming: 8 bases; junction bases outside the gene matches: 4. In germline, CDR1 is ENHRY, CDR2 SYGVKD. CDR3: CAISEGQGGGYTF. The CDR3 DNA follows: TGTGCCATCAGTGAGGGACAGGGTGGCGGCTACACCTTC.

This chain joins TRBV24-1 and TRBJ2-3, with D possibly TRBD2 on 6 matching bases. This CDR3 comprises 15 residues. Trimming removed 8 bases at V and 0 bases at J, with 14 bases between. Per the germline V gene, CDR1 is KGHDR and CDR2 is SFDVKD. CDR3 DNA sequence: TGTGCCACCACCGAGGGAGGTTCTAGCACAGATACGCAGTATTTT. Protein sequence: CATTEGGSSTDTQYF.

The chain joins TRBV4-2 to TRBJ2-1; perhaps TRBD1 as D (7 bases). V was trimmed by 0 bases and J by 0 bases, leaving 15 bases between them. Per the germline V gene, CDR1 is LGHNA and CDR2 is YNFKEQ. CDR3 length: 18 amino acids. Written as DNA, the CDR3 is TGTGCCAGCAGCCAAGAGTCGACAGGGACTGTCTCCTACAATGAGCAGTTCTTC. Protein sequence: CASSQESTGTVSYNEQFF.

The J gene is TRBJ2-1, the V gene TRBV20-1, with 10 nucleotides matching TRBD2. CDR3 length equals 14 residues. Germline CDR1 reads DFQATT; CDR2 reads SNEGSKA (reference sequence). With 2 bases clipped from V and 7 bases from J, the junction kept 5 bases outside the gene matches. The CDR3 here is CSARRLAGVNEQFF. DNA of the CDR3: TGCAGTGCTAGAAGGCTAGCGGGAGTGAATGAGCAGTTCTTC.

CDR3: CASSLVTGIETQYF. CDR3 bases: TGTGCCAGCAGCTTGGTTACAGGGATCGAGACCCAGTACTTC. This chain connects TRBV5-6 to TRBJ2-5; possibly TRBD1 for D (6 bases). Trimming shortened V by 0 bases and J by 5 bases, and 11 bases separated the two germline ends. The CDR3 has 14 residues. CDR1 and CDR2 from the germline V gene are SGHDT and YYEEEE.

The rearrangement uses TRBV27 and TRBJ1-4; perhaps TRBD1 as D (5 bases). Trimming cost V 3 bases and J 8 bases, with 13 bases left between them. The CDR3 is 14 residues long. Germline V CDR1 and CDR2: MNHEY, SMNVEV (reference sequence). In DNA, the CDR3 is TGTGCCAGCAGTTTCCTCCGGGACGGAGAAAAACTGTTTTTT. Amino acids: CASSFLRDGEKLFF. Supplemented by reference TRBV27 and TRBJ1-4, the full variable domain reads EAQVTQNPRYLITVTGKKLTVTCSQNMNHEYMSWYRQDPGLGLRQIYYSMNVEVTDKGDVPEGYKVSRKEKRNFPLILESPSPNQTSLYFCASSFLRDGEKLFFGSGTQLSVL.

This clonotype was detected once. This CDR3 is CASRVGGGKNIQYF. CDR3 bases: TGTGCCAGCAGGGTAGGGGGAGGCAAAAACATTCAGTACTTC. The chain links TRBV13 to TRBJ2-4; TRBD1 or TRBD2 may be the D gene (6 bases each). Between the trimmed V and J ends, which lost 6 bases and 3 bases, there was a span of 12 bases. CDR3 size: 14 residues. From germline, CDR1 is PRHDT and CDR2 FYEKMQ (reference sequence). The whole variable domain, remainder taken from reference TRBV13 and TRBJ2-4, is AAGVIQSPRHLIKEKRETATLKCYPIPRHDTVYWYQQGPGQDPQFLISFYEKMQSDKGSIPDRFSAQQFSDYHSELNMSSLELGDSALYFCASRVGGGKNIQYFGAGTRLSVL.

The chain carries TRBV29-1 and TRBJ2-5, with TRBD1 identical over 7 bases. V was pared by 1 base and J by 4 bases, with 12 bases of the junction left unmatched. The CDR3 is 16 amino acids. Germline loops: CDR1 SQVTM, CDR2 ANQGSEA. CDR3 sequence reads: CSVEGPLQGYGETQYF. In DNA form, the CDR3 reads TGCAGCGTTGAAGGCCCGCTACAGGGGTATGGAGAGACCCAGTACTTC.